This T cell receptor (beta chain) is drawn from a study of cytomegalovirus exposure and HLA in healthy donors. Study background: Around 77% of 350 to 400 genotyped donors fell in the Caucasian-associated ancestry cluster.

V was trimmed by 0 bases and J by 0 bases, leaving 6 bases between them. This CDR3 has 14 residues. In germline, CDR1 is SGHRS, CDR2 YFSETQ. Comments on this clone: The target antigen is unknown.

Regarding the study as a whole: What a later analysis showed was that several of the most significant clusters appeared linked to common viral pathogens. A likely sequencing artifact accounted for one observed cluster of highly shared sequence variants.

The PCR was carried out with 60 Vbeta primers and 13 Jbeta primers. Study processing details: Later analysis identified tens of millions of unique TCR beta chains, 8.5 million to 13 million shared. Clones were sequenced by immunoSEQ multiplex PCR, and TCRdb holds only the in-frame ones, with some missing. The V and J calls and the clone size are those of that table, but D and trimming were determined from the DNA. The sample includes some 200,000 clones, around 80% of them seen just once. Sequencing was carried out using PBMCs. The sequence derives from a boy aged 2-15 years in good health and CMV-seronegative. V gene TRBV5-1 combines with J gene TRBJ1-1; D gene uncertain. This chain's CDR3 is CASSLDEVNTEAFF. The CDR3 coding sequence is TGCGCCAGCAGCTTGGATGAGGTGAACACTGAAGCTTTCTTT.